Below are 2 T cell receptor beta chains sequenced from a single sample in a study of human T cells and chemical hapten exposure. Using its own MiXCR run on the RACE reads, TCRdb lists one record per CDR3 protein. The table shows hundreds of thousands of distinct CDR3 sequences, with around 6% occurring only once. Sample time point: patch test 2, 6 weeks after DPC sensitization. Treatment indicated: therapeutic diphenylcyclopropenone sensitization with weekly scalp DPC. Specimen: whole blood, collected in connection with sensitization to the hapten diphenylcyclopropenone (DPC). Receptors were obtained from a woman aged 18-35 years with alopecia areata. Some clones in this sample may be carry-over from other donors' samples.

This clonotype has a count of ten or more. The gene calls are TRBV20-1 and TRBJ1-3; unclear D gene. V lost 5 bases and J 0 bases, leaving 8 bases between the germline ends. This CDR3 is built from 13 residues. CDR1 is DFQATT and CDR2 is SNEGSKA in the germline V gene (reference sequence). The CDR3 nucleotides are TGCAGTGCTTGGGAGAGCTCTGGAAACACCATATATTTT. Encoded protein: CSAWESSGNTIYF.

The table lists this clonotype with many counts. The rearrangement uses TRBV18 and TRBJ1-1; a weak D match, TRBD1 (5 bases). The CDR3 spans 15 residues. V shed 3 bases and J shed 0 bases, with 11 bases lying between them. The germline V gene encodes CDR1 KGHSH and CDR2 LQKENI. This CDR3 is CASSPGRQMNTEAFF. The CDR3 DNA is TGTGCCAGCTCACCGGGGAGACAGATGAACACTGAAGCTTTCTTT. The variable domain in full, completed from reference TRBV18 and TRBJ1-1, reads NAGVMQNPRHLVRRRGQEARLRCSPMKGHSHVYWYRQLPEEGLKFMVYLQKENIIDESGMPKERFSAEFPKEGPSILRIQQVVRGDSAAYFCASSPGRQMNTEAFFGQGTRLTVV.